This T cell receptor beta chain was sequenced during a study of T cells in Graves' hyperthyroidism and ophthalmopathy. Germline V gives CDR1 SQVTM, CDR2 ANQGSEA. The CDR3 contains 15 residues. Trimming removed 3 bases from V and 5 bases from J, with 17 bases in between. Template material for amplifying TCR beta CDR3 regions consisted of RNA transcripts. Initially, a first-round RT-PCR of the TCR CDR3 employed the HTBI primer set. Each CDR3 protein is one row after TCRdb ran MiXCR on the multiplex PCR reads. The sample carries roughly 400,000 distinct CDR3 sequences, roughly 25% recorded once. V usage is TRBV29-1 and J usage is TRBJ2-1; D perhaps matches TRBD1 (6 bases). This sequence was found in a man in his forties or fifties with Graves' hyperthyroidism. Sequenced sample: blood. In DNA form, the CDR3 reads TGCAGCGTTGAGGTTTGGAACAGGGATCACAATGAGCAGTTCTTC. Protein: CSVEVWNRDHNEQFF.